Presented here are 28 T cell receptor beta chains from one specimen sequenced in a study of lymphopenia after photon versus proton radiotherapy. Using immunoSEQ multiplex PCR, the repertoire was profiled, and TCRdb retains in-frame clones only, with some absent. Of 75,000 to 90,000 clones listed, about 83% are singletons. Sequencing was performed on peripheral blood, taken from a patient treated with proton-based radiotherapy. The receptors here all came from a man aged 55 to 69 with pancreatic cancer.

The CDR3 coding sequence is TGTGCCAGCAGTGCCGGCGGGAGTGCCTACGAGCAGTACTTC. This translates into CASSAGGSAYEQYF. This rearrangement joins TRBV7-2 to TRBJ2-7, with 7 bases matching TRBD2. Germline values: CDR1 SGHTA, CDR2 FQGNSA. The CDR3 consists of 14 residues. Trimming removed 6 bases from V and 2 bases from J; junction bases left unmatched: 7. Variable domain in full (rest from reference TRBV7-2 and TRBJ2-7): GAGVSQSPSNKVTEKGKDVELRCDPISGHTALYWYRQSLGQGLEFLIYFQGNSAPDKSGLPSDRFSAERTGGSVSTLTIQRTQQEDSAVYLCASSAGGSAYEQYFGPGTRLTVT.

The chain links TRBV20-1 to TRBJ2-7; no clear D. In germline, CDR1 is DFQATT, CDR2 SNEGSKA (reference sequence). V lost 3 bases, J lost 3 bases, and 6 bases lay in between. The CDR3 runs 11 residues. The CDR3 DNA sequence: TGCAGTGCTAGGAATCGCTACGAGCAGTACTTC. This gives the protein CSARNRYEQYF.

This clone was observed once. The chain joins TRBV6-6 to TRBJ1-4; 10 bases are shared with TRBD1. The CDR3 has 15 amino acids. In germline, CDR1 is MNHNY, CDR2 SVGAGI (reference sequence). Unmatched junction bases numbered 6, after V lost 3 bases and J lost 8 bases. The CDR3 here is CASSYTGTGAEKLFF. The CDR3 DNA reads TGTGCCAGCAGTTATACCGGGACAGGGGCAGAAAAACTGTTTTTT.

Details on this clone: The same CDR3 arises from other DNA sequences in this sample as well. The chain recombines TRBV7-9 with TRBJ1-4, with D tentatively TRBD1 (6 bases). V lost 5 bases, J lost 5 bases, and 9 bases lay in between. CDR3 length: 13 residues. From germline, CDR1 is SEHNR and CDR2 FQNEAQ (reference sequence). CDR3 in DNA: TGTGCCAGCAGCCGAGGGGGGAATGAAAAACTGTTTTTT. This encodes CASSRGGNEKLFF.

This CDR3 is CASSELQGSRYGYTF. The CDR3 DNA reads TGTGCCAGCTCAGAACTCCAGGGGTCTCGCTATGGCTACACCTTC. The genes are TRBV18 and TRBJ1-2; a weak D match, TRBD1 (6 bases). Germline V gene data show CDR1 as KGHSH and CDR2 as LQKENI. This CDR3 is 15 amino acids long. V lost 5 bases and J 4 bases, leaving 17 bases between the germline ends.

V gene TRBV28 combines with J gene TRBJ2-7, with no clear D. This CDR3 comprises 15 residues. Trimming shortened V by 5 bases and J by 4 bases, and 18 bases separated the two germline ends. CDR1 and CDR2 (germline): MDHEN, SYDVKM. The CDR3 reads CASSTDGSFKYEQYF. CDR3 bases: TGTGCCAGCAGTACGGACGGATCCTTTAAGTACGAGCAGTACTTC.

This chain joins TRBV2 and TRBJ1-2; D is ambiguous. Looked up from germline, CDR1 is SNHLY and CDR2 is FYNNEI. V was pared by 5 bases and J by 2 bases, with 15 bases between. The CDR3 contains 15 residues. The CDR3 bases are TGTGCCAGCAGTTCTCCCGACGCATACAACTATGGCTACACCTTC. It specifies CASSSPDAYNYGYTF.

The chain employs TRBV5-5 and TRBJ1-1; D call uncertain. V lost 4 bases to trimming and J lost 5 bases, with 9 bases between them. The germline V gene encodes CDR1 SGHKS and CDR2 YYEKEE (reference sequence). This CDR3 region has 12 residues. CDR3 sequence: CASSRTVTEAFF. The CDR3 DNA follows: TGTGCCAGCAGCCGGACGGTGACTGAAGCTTTCTTT.

V is TRBV28 and J is TRBJ1-2, with a tentative D call TRBD1 (5 bases). The ends were cut back, 6 bases at V and 5 bases at J, with 19 bases in the middle. The CDR3 contains 15 residues. Germline loops: CDR1 MDHEN, CDR2 SYDVKM. The CDR3 nucleotides are TGTGCCAGCAGGGGCTTTAGCGGCAGACAGTATGGCTACACCTTC. It yields the protein CASRGFSGRQYGYTF.

The J gene is TRBJ1-1, the V gene TRBV6-5, with unresolved D. Trimming stripped 2 bases from V and 1 base from J, with 5 bases between. Germline V gene sequence: CDR1 MNHEY, CDR2 SVGAGI. This CDR3 region has 13 residues. The CDR3 reads CASSYRRNTEAFF. In DNA form, the CDR3 reads TGTGCCAGCAGTTACCGCAGGAACACTGAAGCTTTCTTT.

The J gene is TRBJ1-1, the V gene TRBV2; D might be TRBD1 (6 bases). The CDR3 length is 11 residues. Germline CDR1 SNHLY, CDR2 FYNNEI. Deletions cut 5 bases from V and 9 bases from J, with 10 bases between. Here the CDR3 DNA reads TGTGCCAGCAGTACCACAGGGAAAGCTTTCTTT. Its translation: CASSTTGKAFF.

This sequence joins TRBV6-6 and TRBJ2-1, with 7 bases identical to TRBD2. Germline values: CDR1 MNHNY, CDR2 SVGAGI (reference sequence). This CDR3 is built from 15 residues. V lost 5 bases, J lost 10 bases, and 14 bases stayed unmatched. CDR3 sequence: CASSSGRAGEREQFF. The DNA for the CDR3 is TGTGCCAGCAGTAGCGGCCGGGCGGGAGAACGCGAGCAGTTCTTC.

The chain recombines TRBV4-2 with TRBJ2-3; 7 bases agree with TRBD2. CDR1 is LGHNA and CDR2 is YNFKEQ in the germline V gene. This CDR3 region has 18 residues. Losses at the gene ends were 3 bases for V and 0 bases for J; bases not matched to a gene: 12. CDR3 residues: CASSQGGGPVYSTDTQYF. The CDR3 bases are TGTGCCAGCAGCCAGGGGGGAGGGCCAGTATATAGCACAGATACGCAGTATTTT.

About this clone itself: The junction departs from the called germline gene at one end, perhaps through a read error. The chain links TRBV7-7 to TRBJ2-3; D is possibly TRBD1 (5 bases). The V gene's germline CDR1 is SSHAT and CDR2 FNYEAQ (reference sequence). CDR3 size: 16 residues. CDR3 nucleotide sequence: TGTGCTAGCAGCCCTTCGACAGTCGAGTTGGGAGATACGCAGTATTTT. Protein: CASSPSTVELGDTQYF.

This chain connects TRBV7-8 to TRBJ2-4; no reliable D call. The germline V and J ends were trimmed by 5 bases and 4 bases, with 15 bases remaining between them. Germline values: CDR1 SGHVS, CDR2 FQNEAQ. The CDR3 length is 15 residues. The CDR3 is CASSPSDLTKNIQYF. The CDR3 DNA reads as TGTGCCAGCAGCCCGAGTGATCTCACAAAAAACATTCAGTACTTC.

With respect to this clone: The limits of the CDR3 on the DNA are not certain, so only TCRdb's listed CDR3 is given. This chain links TRBV7-3 with TRBJ2-7; TRBD2 was called by the table and not checked on the DNA. The CDR3 has 15 amino acids, counting both end residues. Germline assignment: CDR1 SGHTA and CDR2 FQGTGA. CDR3 loop: CASSLISGPGVEQYF.

This clone appeared a single time. The chain uses TRBV4-1 and TRBJ1-6, with TRBD1 as a possible D gene (5 bases). Germline lookup yields CDR1 MGHRA and CDR2 YSYEKL. Trimming stripped 7 bases from V and 10 bases from J, with 17 bases between. This CDR3 has 14 amino acids. This CDR3 is CASTRVGAGSPLHF. DNA of the CDR3: TGCGCCAGCACGAGGGTTGGGGCGGGGTCACCCCTCCACTTT.

The chain is built from TRBV7-8 and TRBJ1-2; the D is unclear. In germline, CDR1 is SGHVS, CDR2 FQNEAQ. The V end was cut by 1 base, the J end by 6 bases, with 12 bases between. The CDR3 spans 14 residues. CDR3: CASSLGGLLDGYTF. The CDR3, as DNA: TGTGCCAGCAGCTTAGGTGGACTATTAGATGGCTACACCTTC.

The chain combines TRBV5-1 with TRBJ1-4; D unclear. V dropped 4 bases and J dropped 0 bases, with 10 bases sitting between them. Germline assignment: CDR1 SGHRS and CDR2 YFSETQ. CDR3 size: 15 residues. CDR3 residues: CASSPGSSTNEKLFF. The CDR3 DNA reads TGCGCCAGCAGCCCCGGGTCCTCAACTAATGAAAAACTGTTTTTT.

J is TRBJ2-7 and V is TRBV10-3, with unresolved D. V lost 6 bases, J lost 3 bases, and 9 bases lay in between. The germline V gene has CDR1 ENHRY and CDR2 SYGVKD. This CDR3 is built from 12 residues. The CDR3 sequence is CAISQSNYEQYF. The CDR3 DNA reads as TGTGCCATCAGCCAGAGTAACTACGAGCAGTACTTC.

The chain is built from TRBV28 and TRBJ1-2; the D is unclear. CDR1 MDHEN and CDR2 SYDVKM come from the germline V gene. Trimming left V 5 bases short and J 5 bases short, with 6 bases between. This CDR3 contains 11 residues. In DNA form, the CDR3 reads TGTGCCAGCAGTATTAATTATGGCTACACCTTC. Its translation: CASSINYGYTF.

The V and J genes are TRBV28 and TRBJ2-7; 8 bases agree with TRBD1. Germline loops: CDR1 MDHEN, CDR2 SYDVKM. The CDR3 is made up of 12 amino acids. V gave up 10 bases and J gave up 5 bases; unmatched junction bases: 7. The CDR3: CATGQGIDEQYF. CDR3 bases: TGTGCCACCGGACAGGGTATCGACGAGCAGTACTTC.

V is TRBV7-2 and J is TRBJ1-2; tentatively, D is TRBD1 (6 bases). The CDR3 is 13 residues long. V lost 5 bases and J lost 2, with 9 bases in between. Germline lookup yields CDR1 SGHTA and CDR2 FQGNSA. CDR3 DNA sequence: TGTGCCAGCAGCCCACAGGGAAACTATGGCTACACCTTC. Protein sequence: CASSPQGNYGYTF.

The chain joins TRBV2 to TRBJ2-3, with a tentative D call TRBD2 (6 bases). This CDR3 has 15 amino acids. CDR1 is SNHLY and CDR2 is FYNNEI in the germline V gene. V was shortened by 4 bases and J by 2 bases, with 13 bases between the two germline ends. DNA of the CDR3: TGTGCCAGCAGTGTCCCCGCGGGAAACACAGATACGCAGTATTTT. It specifies CASSVPAGNTDTQYF.

This clone showed up just a few times. Sequence at one end of the junction differs from germline and may be a read error. The chain employs TRBV5-4 and TRBJ1-4; TRBD1 agrees at 8 bases. CDR3 length: 13 amino acids. Germline V gene lookup returns CDR1 SGHNT and CDR2 YYREEE (reference sequence). Written as DNA, the CDR3 is TGTGCCAGCAGTTTGGACAGGGATGAAAAACTGTTTTTT. It codes for CASSLDRDEKLFF.

The chain recombines TRBV7-2 with TRBJ1-2, with 8 bases matching TRBD1. CDR1 and CDR2 (germline): SGHTA, FQGNSA. CDR3 length equals 16 residues. Trimming at V came to 4 bases and at J to 4 bases, leaving 11 bases not matched to a gene. The CDR3 sequence is CASSSDRAKFTYGYTF. DNA of the CDR3: TGTGCCAGCAGCTCGGACAGGGCAAAATTTACCTATGGCTACACCTTC.

The genes are TRBV29-1 and TRBJ2-2, with D possibly matching TRBD2 (6 bases). The CDR3 spans 14 residues. Germline CDR1 and CDR2: SQVTM and ANQGSEA. Trimming removed 6 bases at V and 0 bases at J, with 11 bases between. The CDR3 here is CSVGSGPNTGELFF. CDR3 coding DNA: TGCAGCGTGGGTAGCGGCCCGAACACCGGGGAGCTGTTTTTT.

This clone came up once. The chain combines TRBV7-9 with TRBJ2-5; maybe TRBD2 (5 bases). The V end was cut by 6 bases, the J end by 2 bases, with 16 bases between. The length of the CDR3 is 15 residues. Germline V CDR1 and CDR2: SEHNR, FQNEAQ (reference sequence). CDR3 in DNA: TGTGCCAGCAGTCTAGTGGACTTAGGGCAAGAGACCCAGTACTTC. Its protein product is CASSLVDLGQETQYF.